This T cell receptor (beta chain) stems from a study of identifying expanded T cells in peripheral blood. Method: immunoSEQ multiplex PCR; TCRdb's copy keeps in-frame clones and lacks some. The data hold around 75,000 clones, with 75% to 90% observed a single time. Study-level findings and limits: Across healthy donors, higher total template counts meant significantly greater two-week count variance. Technical replicates showed roughly 1.2 changed clones; two weeks about 16.4; four weeks 19.

V was clipped by 0 bases and J by 2 bases; unmatched bases: 5. Looked up from germline, CDR1 is SGDLS and CDR2 is YYNGEE. The CDR3 totals 15 residues. This clone was found once. Its antigen remains unknown. No infections or other immune events were documented during collection. The J gene is TRBJ2-7, the V gene TRBV9, with 7 bases identical to TRBD1. The origin of this receptor is a person between 18 and 75 years old in good health. The sample was blood. The CDR3 coding sequence is TGTGCCAGCAGCGTAGCGGGACAGTTAACCTACGAGCAGTACTTC. This codes for CASSVAGQLTYEQYF.